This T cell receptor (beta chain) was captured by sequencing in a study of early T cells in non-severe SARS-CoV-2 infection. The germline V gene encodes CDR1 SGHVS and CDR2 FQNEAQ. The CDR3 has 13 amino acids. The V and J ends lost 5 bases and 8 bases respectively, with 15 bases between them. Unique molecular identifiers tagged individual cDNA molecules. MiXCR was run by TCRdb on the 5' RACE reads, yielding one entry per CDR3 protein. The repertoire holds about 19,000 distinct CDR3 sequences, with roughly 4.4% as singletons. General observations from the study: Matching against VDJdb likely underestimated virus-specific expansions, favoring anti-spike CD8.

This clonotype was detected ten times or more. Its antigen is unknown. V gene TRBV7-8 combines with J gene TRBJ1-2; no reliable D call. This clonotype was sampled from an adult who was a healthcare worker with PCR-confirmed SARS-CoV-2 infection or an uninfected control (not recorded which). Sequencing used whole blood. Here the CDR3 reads CASSHGLPGGYTF. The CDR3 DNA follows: TGTGCCAGCAGCCACGGACTACCGGGGGGCTACACCTTC.